One sample yielded the 28 T cell receptor beta chains listed below, sequenced in a study of radiotherapy plus CTLA-4 blockade in lung cancer. The data were produced by immunoSEQ multiplex PCR, yet TCRdb's version contains in-frame clones alone and is incomplete. Among 30,000 to 40,000 clones listed, around 70% were seen once. Sequenced material: peripheral blood, taken from a patient treated with radiotherapy plus ipilimumab. The receptor set was obtained from a human donor with non-small cell lung cancer whose response to radiotherapy plus ipilimumab could not be evaluated.

This chain uses TRBV7-2 with TRBJ2-5; D not resolved. The germline V gene encodes CDR1 SGHTA and CDR2 FQGNSA. This CDR3 has 12 amino acids. Trimming stripped 1 base from V and 11 bases from J, with 11 bases between. In nucleotides, the CDR3 is TGTGCCAGCAGCTTAGACTCTACGGAGCAGTACTTC. Protein: CASSLDSTEQYF.

This chain uses TRBV28 with TRBJ1-2; D uncertain. Trimming stripped 1 base from V and 0 bases from J, with 9 bases between. Looked up from germline, CDR1 is MDHEN and CDR2 is SYDVKM. The CDR3 is 15 residues long. CDR3 in amino acids: CASSLLVRTNYGYTF. The DNA for the CDR3 is TGTGCCAGCAGTTTATTGGTCAGGACTAACTATGGCTACACCTTC.

V usage is TRBV7-7 and J usage is TRBJ2-5, with 8 bases lining up with TRBD2. V was clipped by 8 bases and J by 2 bases; unmatched bases: 7. In germline, CDR1 is SSHAT, CDR2 FNYEAQ (reference sequence). This CDR3 spans 14 amino acids. The CDR3 reads CASASGGFQETQYF. The CDR3 coding sequence is TGTGCCAGCGCGAGCGGGGGCTTTCAAGAGACCCAGTACTTC. The variable domain in full, completed from reference TRBV7-7 and TRBJ2-5, reads GAGVSQSPRYKVTKRGQDVTLRCDPISSHATLYWYQQALGQGPEFLTYFNYEAQPDKSGLPSDRFSAERPEGSISTLTIQRTEQRDSAMYRCASASGGFQETQYFGPGTRLLVL.

This clone was observed once. CDR3 region: CASSPDLAGNNEQFF. The CDR3 coding sequence is TGTGCCAGCAGCCCGGATCTAGCGGGAAACAATGAGCAGTTCTTC. The rearrangement uses TRBV7-9 and TRBJ2-1, with 9 bases lining up with TRBD2. Germline V CDR1 and CDR2: SEHNR, FQNEAQ (reference sequence). The CDR3 loop spans 15 amino acids. Trimming cost V 5 bases and J 5 bases; bases outside gene matches: 7. Combining the CDR3 with reference TRBV7-9 and TRBJ2-1 gives the whole variable domain DTGVSQNPRHKITKRGQNVTFRCDPISEHNRLYWYRQTLGQGPEFLTYFQNEAQLEKSRLLSDRFSAERPKGSFSTLEIQRTEQGDSAMYLCASSPDLAGNNEQFFGPGTRLTVL.

The V gene is TRBV2, the J gene TRBJ2-1; 9 nucleotides agree with TRBD2. The germline CDR1 and CDR2 sequences are SNHLY and FYNNEI. Losses at the gene ends were 5 bases for V and 5 bases for J; bases not matched to a gene: 10. This CDR3 region has 16 residues. As DNA, the CDR3 is TGTGCCAGCAGTTCGATTAGCGGGAGAGACCACAATGAGCAGTTCTTC. As protein: CASSSISGRDHNEQFF.

The chain combines TRBV18 with TRBJ2-7; weak D call: TRBD2 (5 bases). The CDR3 length is 14 residues. Germline V CDR1 and CDR2: KGHSH, LQKENI. Deletions cut 6 bases from V and 4 bases from J, with 16 bases between. In DNA form, the CDR3 reads TGTGCCAGCTCCCAATTGGACTCGGGGTACGAGCAGTACTTC. Its translation is CASSQLDSGYEQYF.

J is TRBJ2-1 and V is TRBV10-2; 8 bases map to TRBD2. The V gene end was trimmed by 2 bases and the J gene end by 8 bases; junction bases not matched to a gene: 8. The CDR3 length is 15 residues. CDR1 is WSHSY, CDR2 SAAADI, per germline. For the CDR3, the DNA is TGCGCCAGCAGTGAGGGGGTAAGCGGGAGACATGAGCAGTTCTTC. Amino acids: CASSEGVSGRHEQFF.

This sequence joins TRBV28 and TRBJ2-2; 8 positions agree with TRBD2. CDR1 is MDHEN, CDR2 SYDVKM, per germline. CDR3 size: 16 residues. Trimming removed 10 bases from V and 5 bases from J; junction bases left unmatched: 15. The CDR3 DNA is TGTGCCACCCACGGGGGGGCCCAGCGGGCTACCGGGGAGCTGTTTTTT. Protein: CATHGGAQRATGELFF.

DNA of the CDR3: TGTGCCAGCAGCCAAGATATCGGGGAGCTGTTTTTT. This translates into CASSQDIGELFF. The J gene is TRBJ2-2, the V gene TRBV4-2; D gene unclear. This CDR3 is 12 amino acids long. The germline V gene has CDR1 LGHNA and CDR2 YNFKEQ. The V end lost 0 bases, the J end lost 7 bases, and 3 bases lay between the germline ends.

This chain joins TRBV5-4 and TRBJ2-7; no clear D. V was trimmed by 3 bases and J by 6 bases, leaving 16 bases between them. The CDR3 spans 14 residues. From germline, CDR1 is SGHNT and CDR2 YYREEE (reference sequence). CDR3 coding DNA: TGTGCCAGCAGCTCCCAAGGCGGCCCCGGCGAGCAGTACTTC. This encodes CASSSQGGPGEQYF.

The chain uses TRBV5-1 and TRBJ2-5; unclear D gene. Deletions cut 4 bases from V and 3 bases from J, with 16 bases between. This CDR3 comprises 15 residues. Looked up from germline, CDR1 is SGHRS and CDR2 is YFSETQ. The CDR3 sequence is CASSQVGAGKETQYF. CDR3 nucleotides: TGCGCCAGCAGCCAAGTCGGAGCTGGTAAAGAGACCCAGTACTTC.

The rearrangement links TRBV7-9 to TRBJ1-4; possible D gene TRBD1, 5 bases. The CDR3 extends over 17 amino acids. V was clipped by 2 bases and J by 6 bases, with 19 bases between them. The germline V gene has CDR1 SEHNR and CDR2 FQNEAQ (reference sequence). CDR3 nucleotides: TGTGCCAGCAGCTTACCCCCATGGCAGGGTCGAGATGAAAAACTGTTTTTT. Its translation is CASSLPPWQGRDEKLFF.

The chain combines TRBV4-3 with TRBJ2-3; tentatively, D is TRBD1 (6 bases). The CDR3 loop spans 17 amino acids. V lost 0 bases, J lost 4 bases, and 17 bases lay in between. Germline loops: CDR1 LGHNA, CDR2 YSLEER. The CDR3 bases are TGCGCCAGCAGCCAAGATTTGGGCAGGGGCAGGGCAGATACGCAGTATTTT. Translating it yields CASSQDLGRGRADTQYF.

This rearrangement joins TRBV6-5 to TRBJ2-5, with D possibly being TRBD2 (6 bases). Per germline, CDR1 MNHEY and CDR2 SVGAGI. This CDR3 has 15 amino acids. V lost 4 bases to trimming and J lost 5 bases, with 17 bases between them. CDR3 sequence (DNA): TGTGCCAGCAGTTCTGCCAGGACTACCGGGGAGACCCAGTACTTC. Translating it yields CASSSARTTGETQYF.

V gene TRBV7-2 combines with J gene TRBJ1-1, with TRBD1 matching 9 bases. V shed 5 bases and J 7 bases; nucleotides not matched to a gene: 5. This CDR3 has 13 amino acids. Germline CDR1 is SGHTA and CDR2 is FQGNSA. Here the CDR3 DNA reads TGTGCCAGCAGCGGACAGGACAGGGGTGAAGCTTTCTTT. The encoded protein is CASSGQDRGEAFF.

In this sample, this clone turned up a few times. This chain connects TRBV7-9 to TRBJ2-6, with D possibly matching TRBD1 (5 bases). From germline, CDR1 is SEHNR and CDR2 FQNEAQ (reference sequence). V was pared by 8 bases and J by 4 bases, with 12 bases between. This CDR3 is built from 14 residues. The chain's CDR3 is CASPPRVGANVLTF. The CDR3 nucleotides are TGTGCCAGCCCGCCCAGGGTCGGGGCCAACGTCCTGACTTTC.

The V call is TRBV5-6, the J call TRBJ1-2; the D gene is possibly TRBD1 (6 bases). Looked up from germline, CDR1 is SGHDT and CDR2 is YYEEEE. V gave up 5 bases and J gave up 4 bases, with 12 bases separating them. The CDR3 contains 13 residues. This CDR3 is CASRPDRSYGYTF. The CDR3 nucleotides are TGTGCCAGCAGACCTGACAGGTCCTATGGCTACACCTTC. Full variable domain (rest looked up from reference TRBV5-6 and TRBJ1-2): DAGVTQSPTHLIKTRGQQVTLRCSPKSGHDTVSWYQQALGQGPQFIFQYYEEEERQRGNFPDRFSGHQFPNYSSELNVNALLLGDSALYLCASRPDRSYGYTFGSGTRLTVV.

This clone was picked up one time. The V call is TRBV29-1, the J call TRBJ1-1; TRBD1 matches 9 bases. The CDR3 extends over 11 amino acids. Germline CDR1 SQVTM, CDR2 ANQGSEA. DNA of the CDR3: TGCATAGGGGGGACAGGGCCTGAAGCTTTCTTT. Its protein is CIGGTGPEAFF.

This chain joins TRBV18 and TRBJ2-2, with TRBD1 matching over 8 bases. This CDR3 region has 16 residues. With 2 bases clipped from V and 6 bases from J, the junction kept 8 bases outside the gene matches. Germline V gene data show CDR1 as KGHSH and CDR2 as LQKENI. The CDR3 DNA reads as TGTGCCAGCTCACCATGGGCGGACAGGGCTGCCGGGGAGCTGTTTTTT. Its protein product is CASSPWADRAAGELFF.

This clone was found a few times. The chain recombines TRBV7-9 with TRBJ2-2, with 11 bases that match TRBD2. CDR3 size: 16 residues. V shed 3 bases and J 1 base; nucleotides not matched to a gene: 1. Looked up from germline, CDR1 is SEHNR and CDR2 is FQNEAQ (reference sequence). The CDR3 here is CASSFGTSGNTGELFF. The CDR3 DNA is TGTGCCAGCAGCTTCGGGACTAGCGGGAACACCGGGGAGCTGTTTTTT.

The chain joins TRBV28 to TRBJ2-2, with D possibly being TRBD2 (6 bases). The V and J ends lost 5 bases and 5 bases respectively, with 15 bases between them. Germline CDR1 reads MDHEN; CDR2 reads SYDVKM. This CDR3 has 15 residues. CDR3 sequence reads: CASSPYEGRTGELFF. The CDR3 region has the DNA TGTGCCAGCAGTCCTTATGAGGGGAGGACCGGGGAGCTGTTTTTT.

The chain links TRBV27 to TRBJ2-1; 7 nucleotides line up with TRBD1. V shed 1 base and J 12 bases; nucleotides not matched to a gene: 12. The CDR3 is 15 residues long. Germline V lookup: CDR1 MNHEY, CDR2 SMNVEV (reference sequence). The CDR3, as DNA: TGTGCCAGCAGTTTATTAGGGGTGGATCACAGGGGGCAGTTCTTC. Residues: CASSLLGVDHRGQFF.

The chain carries TRBV7-8 and TRBJ2-7, with 8 bases aligning to TRBD2. J was trimmed by 5 bases and V by 5 bases; bases with no gene match: 8. The CDR3 covers 14 residues. Germline CDR1 SGHVS, CDR2 FQNEAQ. CDR3 residues: CASSPGGEVNEQYF. In nucleotides, the CDR3 is TGTGCCAGCAGCCCCGGGGGGGAGGTTAACGAGCAGTACTTC.

This clone was detected only once. V is TRBV28 and J is TRBJ2-7; 12 bases fit TRBD2. Germline V lookup: CDR1 MDHEN, CDR2 SYDVKM. With 5 bases clipped from V and 4 bases from J, the junction kept 6 bases outside the gene matches. The CDR3 covers 15 residues. The CDR3 DNA reads TGTGCCAGCAGTGGGTTACTAGCGGGAGGATACGAGCAGTACTTC. Protein product: CASSGLLAGGYEQYF. The whole variable domain, remainder taken from reference TRBV28 and TRBJ2-7, is DVKVTQSSRYLVKRTGEKVFLECVQDMDHENMFWYRQDPGLGLRLIYFSYDVKMKEKGDIPEGYSVSREKKERFSLILESASTNQTSMYLCASSGLLAGGYEQYFGPGTRLTVT.

V usage is TRBV6-5 and J usage is TRBJ1-1, with a tentative D call TRBD1 (5 bases). Germline lookup yields CDR1 MNHEY and CDR2 SVGAGI. The ends were cut back, 5 bases at V and 1 base at J, with 14 bases in the middle. The CDR3 totals 15 residues. CDR3 sequence reads: CASSARSGGNTEAFF. In nucleotides, the CDR3 is TGTGCCAGCAGTGCTAGATCCGGGGGGAACACTGAAGCTTTCTTT.

This sequence joins TRBV18 and TRBJ2-5, with D perhaps matching TRBD2 (6 bases). V lost 6 bases and J 0 bases, leaving 8 bases between the germline ends. The CDR3 sequence is 13 residues long. CDR1 KGHSH and CDR2 LQKENI come from the germline V gene. The CDR3 here is CASSGEDQETQYF. CDR3 sequence (DNA): TGTGCCAGCTCCGGGGAGGACCAAGAGACCCAGTACTTC.

This clone is a singleton in its sample. The chain is built from TRBV5-1 and TRBJ2-7; D remains unclear. V was clipped by 3 bases and J by 1 base, with 8 bases between them. The germline CDR1 and CDR2 sequences are SGHRS and YFSETQ. The CDR3 is 13 residues long. CDR3 sequence (DNA): TGCGCCAGCAGCTCCTCGTATTCCTACGAGCAGTACTTC. The encoded protein is CASSSSYSYEQYF. The full variable domain, with the rest looked up from reference TRBV5-1 and TRBJ2-7, is KAGVTQTPRYLIKTRGQQVTLSCSPISGHRSVSWYQQTPGQGLQFLFEYFSETQRNKGNFPGRFSGRQFSNSRSEMNVSTLELGDSALYLCASSSSYSYEQYFGPGTRLTVT.

The V gene is TRBV18, the J gene TRBJ2-3; tentatively, D is TRBD2 (7 bases). This CDR3 contains 16 residues. Trimming took off 3 bases at V and 1 base at J, with 14 bases between the two ends. Germline V gene data show CDR1 as KGHSH and CDR2 as LQKENI. CDR3 nucleotides: TGTGCCAGCTCACCTATCCGGGGGGCCGGCACAGATACGCAGTATTTT. Translating it yields CASSPIRGAGTDTQYF. Full variable domain (rest looked up from reference TRBV18 and TRBJ2-3): NAGVMQNPRHLVRRRGQEARLRCSPMKGHSHVYWYRQLPEEGLKFMVYLQKENIIDESGMPKERFSAEFPKEGPSILRIQQVVRGDSAAYFCASSPIRGAGTDTQYFGPGTRLTVL.